A selection of T cell receptor beta chains follows, all from one sample in a study of response to subunit inactivated influenza vaccine. MiXCR was run by TCRdb on the RT-PCR reads, yielding one entry per CDR3 protein. The table has about 620,000 distinct CDR3 sequences, about 11% seen once; the top ten hold 11%. The same data also went into a second study, on T cells expressing NK-cell markers.

The input for sequencing was PBMCs from blood, taken on the day of vaccination. The receptors stem from a man aged 50 to 60 who received an inactivated influenza vaccine. CDR3s include the opening cysteine and the closing phenylalanine or tryptophan. Size tells how often a clone was seen (once, few, many) or the class of an expanded clone, and some rows leave it out.

CDR3 protein: CASSEGGAGANVLTF; clone size: .; V gene: TRBV7-6; J gene: TRBJ2-6
CDR3 protein: CASRARGDSLYNEQFF; clone size: .; V gene: TRBV6-2/TRBV6-3; J gene: TRBJ2-1
CDR3 protein: CASSKGQGLDEQFF; clone size: .; V gene: TRBV7-9; J gene: TRBJ2-1
CDR3 protein: CASSHAGTGYEQFF; clone size: .; V gene: TRBV11-2; J gene: TRBJ2-1
CDR3 protein: CASSYLAGSRTGELFF; clone size: few; V gene: TRBV6-5; J gene: TRBJ2-2
CDR3 protein: CSARDIKVLGAQGKNIQYF; clone size: few; V gene: TRBV20-1; J gene: TRBJ2-4
CDR3 protein: CSVLQRTVSYEQYF; clone size: .; V gene: TRBV29-1; J gene: TRBJ2-7
CDR3 protein: CASSHVGGPDTQYF; clone size: .; V gene: TRBV3-1; J gene: TRBJ2-3
CDR3 protein: CASSYSGREGYNEQFF; clone size: few; V gene: TRBV6-5; J gene: TRBJ2-1
CDR3 protein: CASSQDPGFYGYTF; clone size: .; V gene: TRBV4-2; J gene: TRBJ1-2
CDR3 protein: CASSLIPWGETQYF; clone size: .; V gene: TRBV28; J gene: TRBJ2-5